This TCR beta chain is from a study of T-cell memory formation after mild COVID-19. This CDR3 region has 15 residues. Between the trimmed V and J ends, which lost 0 bases and 0 bases, there was a span of 8 bases. CDR1 is SGDLS and CDR2 is YYNGEE in the germline V gene. From the 5' RACE reads, TCRdb called clonotypes with MiXCR, one entry per CDR3 protein. The table has approximately 40,000 distinct CDR3 sequences, 11% seen once. The material sequenced was PBMCs or a T cell subset sorted from them (not recorded which). The TCR originated in a man aged 18 to 30 who had mild COVID-19 (a few samples of this study predate the infection). Cell type and time point are not known. The chain carries TRBV9 and TRBJ2-3; D gene ambiguous. The CDR3 nucleotides read TGTGCCAGCAGCGTAGGTCCAGCCAGCACAGATACGCAGTATTTT. It yields the protein CASSVGPASTDTQYF.